The 6 T cell receptor beta chains below were found in one sample sequenced in a study of early T cells in non-severe SARS-CoV-2 infection. From the 5' RACE reads, TCRdb called clonotypes with MiXCR, one entry per CDR3 protein. In the table there are around 99,000 distinct CDR3 sequences, 11% of which are singletons. The sequencing input was whole blood. These receptors were obtained from an adult who was a healthcare worker with PCR-confirmed SARS-CoV-2 infection or an uninfected control (not recorded which).

The V and J genes are TRBV4-1 and TRBJ1-1; D unclear. The germline gives CDR1 MGHRA, CDR2 YSYEKL. Trimming stripped 0 bases from V and 6 bases from J, with 8 bases between. This CDR3 has 13 residues. The CDR3 coding sequence is TGCGCCAGCAGCCAAGAGTCGGCTCCTGAAGCTTTCTTT. Protein: CASSQESAPEAFF.

The chain recombines TRBV7-2 with TRBJ2-7; 7 bases match TRBD2. V was clipped by 5 bases and J by 3 bases; unmatched bases: 7. The CDR3 length is 14 residues. Germline CDR1 SGHTA, CDR2 FQGNSA. This CDR3 reads CASSRSGAVYEQYF. As DNA, the CDR3 is TGTGCCAGCAGCCGAAGCGGGGCGGTCTACGAGCAGTACTTC.

The rearrangement links TRBV7-3 to TRBJ1-1, with no clear D. The CDR3 sequence is 14 residues long. Germline V CDR1 and CDR2: SGHTA, FQGTGA. The V gene lost 5 bases and the J gene lost 1 base, with 11 bases spanning the gap. CDR3 nucleotide sequence: TGTGCCAGCAGCCCTGGAGTTACGAACACTGAAGCTTTCTTT. Translating it yields CASSPGVTNTEAFF.

V is TRBV10-3 and J is TRBJ2-1; D uncertain. The V and J ends lost 5 bases and 0 bases respectively, with 8 bases between them. This CDR3 has 14 residues. Germline CDR1 is ENHRY and CDR2 is SYGVKD. The CDR3 DNA follows: TGTGCCATCAGTAGCGACAACTCCTACAATGAGCAGTTCTTC. Amino acid sequence: CAISSDNSYNEQFF.

This clonotype was seen many times. The chain couples TRBV7-8 to TRBJ2-7; no clear D. V was pared by 5 bases and J by 4 bases, with 6 bases between. Germline assignment: CDR1 SGHVS and CDR2 FQNEAQ. The CDR3 covers 11 residues. CDR3 bases: TGTGCCAGCAGCCACATGTACGAGCAGTACTTC. It codes for CASSHMYEQYF.

Remarks on this clonotype: This sequence may be a read error, since a much larger clone differs from it by one base. The gene calls are TRBV28 and TRBJ2-1, with D possibly matching TRBD2 (6 bases). The CDR3 consists of 15 residues. The germline gives CDR1 MDHEN, CDR2 SYDVKM. The germline V and J ends were trimmed by 2 bases and 10 bases, with 18 bases remaining between them. CDR3 residues: CASSLPSGRGSEQFF. In nucleotides, the CDR3 is TGTGCCAGCAGTTTACCCTCCGGGAGAGGCAGCGAGCAGTTCTTC. Full variable domain (outside the CDR3, taken from reference TRBV28 and TRBJ2-1): DVKVTQSSRYLVKRTGEKVFLECVQDMDHENMFWYRQDPGLGLRLIYFSYDVKMKEKGDIPEGYSVSREKKERFSLILESASTNQTSMYLCASSLPSGRGSEQFFGPGTRLTVL.